This record concerns one T cell receptor beta chain sequence. These data belong to a study of blood T cell repertoires in COVID-19. In germline, CDR1 is SGHNT, CDR2 YENEEA. The CDR3 totals 15 residues. With 5 bases clipped from V and 2 bases from J, the junction kept 3 bases outside the gene matches. The repertoire was sequenced with immunoSEQ multiplex PCR; TCRdb's copy has only in-frame clones and lacks some. Here the sample spans 250,000 to 350,000 clones, around nine tenths being singletons. The TCR sequence derives from a woman aged 55-69 years in a cohort exposed to, infected with or recovered from COVID-19 (not recorded which). The sequenced sample was PBMCs or T cells enriched from blood (not recorded which). The V gene is TRBV11-3, the J gene TRBJ2-1, with 10 nucleotides matching TRBD2. Here the CDR3 reads CASSPLAGAYNEQFF. DNA of the CDR3: TGTGCCAGCAGCCCCCTAGCGGGGGCCTACAATGAGCAGTTCTTC.